The clone carrying this T cell receptor (beta chain) has only one observation. Here immunoSEQ multiplex PCR was the method, and the copy in TCRdb shows in-frame clones only, minus some. The sample records 65,000 to 75,000 clones, 91% being singletons. This sample is part of a study of T cell changes during pregnancy in multiple sclerosis. The material sequenced was peripheral blood, taken in the third trimester of pregnancy. The TCR comes from a female donor in good health, enrolled as a control in a pregnancy study.

In DNA, the CDR3 is TGTGCCAGCAGTACCCGGGACAGGGGTTCATACGAGCAGTACTTC. Amino acids: CASSTRDRGSYEQYF. The chain uses TRBV6-5 and TRBJ2-7, with TRBD1 matching 10 bases. The V gene's germline CDR1 is MNHEY and CDR2 SVGAGI. Trimming removed 5 bases from V and 4 bases from J; junction bases left unmatched: 8. This CDR3 contains 15 residues.